This T cell receptor (beta chain) was found in a study of blood T cell repertoires in COVID-19. About the research overall: Italy, Spain and the United States were the sources of the convalescent and acute COVID-19 samples. PBMCs, B-cell-depleted T cells, or T cells were the source of the cDNA or gDNA that made up the material.

This clone showed up just once. How the authors handled the data: For nucleated cells, counts were estimated from reference gene primer amplification. Measured with immunoSEQ multiplex PCR; TCRdb has only the in-frame clones, and not every one. V and J calls and clone size are copied from that table; D and trimming were computed from the DNA. The sample carries around 85,000 clones, 86% recorded once. This CDR3 has 14 residues. Deletions cut 6 bases from V and 4 bases from J, with 16 bases between. Germline values: CDR1 MDHEN, CDR2 SYDVKM. Sequenced input: peripheral blood. This rearrangement joins TRBV28 to TRBJ2-7; the D gene is possibly TRBD2 (6 bases). The TCR originated in a man between 45 and 60 years old with active COVID-19. The CDR3 region is CASSRSGGMYEQYF. CDR3 DNA: TGTGCCAGCAGCAGGAGTGGGGGGATGTACGAGCAGTACTTC.